This passage covers 4 T cell receptor beta chains from one sample sequenced in a study of cytomegalovirus exposure and HLA in healthy donors. Primers: 60 Vbeta forward and 13 Jbeta reverse. Here immunoSEQ multiplex PCR was the method, and the copy in TCRdb shows in-frame clones only, minus some. The top ten clones hold approximately 0.66% of a sample with roughly 140,000 clones, 60% to 80% of them seen once. Sequencing used PBMCs. The receptors originated from a male donor in good health and CMV-seronegative.

This clone has only a few counts. V usage is TRBV5-1 and J usage is TRBJ1-3, with D perhaps matching TRBD1 (5 bases). The V end lost 0 bases, the J end lost 3 bases, and 10 bases lay between the germline ends. This CDR3 spans 15 amino acids. Germline loops: CDR1 SGHRS, CDR2 YFSETQ. The CDR3 DNA reads as TGCGCCAGCAGCTTGGGCCAGGGTTTTGGAAACACCATATATTTT. As protein: CASSLGQGFGNTIYF.

As for this clone: One end of the junction is discordant with germline, which a read error may explain. The V and J genes are TRBV6-6 and TRBJ1-2; TRBD1 might be the D (5 bases). In germline, CDR1 is MNHNY, CDR2 SVGAGI (reference sequence). This CDR3 region has 11 residues. CDR3 residues: CASRGRNRQIF. DNA of the CDR3: TGTGCCAGCAGGGGGAGGAATCGACAGATCTTC.

The chain couples TRBV29-1 to TRBJ1-1; TRBD1 matches 7 bases. The CDR3 has 12 residues. Per the germline V gene, CDR1 is SQVTM and CDR2 is ANQGSEA. V dropped 6 bases and J dropped 4; count of bases not matched to a gene: 5. The CDR3 loop reads CSVHSGGTEAFF. The CDR3, as DNA: TGCAGCGTCCATTCAGGGGGCACTGAAGCTTTCTTT.

The chain employs TRBV11-3 and TRBJ2-2; possible D gene TRBD2, 6 bases. Trimming took 5 bases from V and 6 from J, leaving 16 bases between them. The CDR3 contains 15 residues. Germline values: CDR1 SGHNT, CDR2 YENEEA. The CDR3 nucleotides read TGTGCCAGCAGCACCGGGACTTGGGACTCCGGGGAGCTGTTTTTT. Translation gives CASSTGTWDSGELFF.